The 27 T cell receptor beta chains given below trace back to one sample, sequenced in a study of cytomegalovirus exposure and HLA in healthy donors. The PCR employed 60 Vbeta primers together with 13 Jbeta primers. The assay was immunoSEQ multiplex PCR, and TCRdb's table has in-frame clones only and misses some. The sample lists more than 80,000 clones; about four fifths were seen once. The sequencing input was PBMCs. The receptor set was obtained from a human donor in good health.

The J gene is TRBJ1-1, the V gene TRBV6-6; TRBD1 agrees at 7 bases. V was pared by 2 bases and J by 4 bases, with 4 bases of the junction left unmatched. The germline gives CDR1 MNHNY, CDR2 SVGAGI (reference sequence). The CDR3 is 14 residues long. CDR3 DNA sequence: TGTGCCAGCAGTTACCGACAGGGTACCACTGAAGCTTTCTTT. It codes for CASSYRQGTTEAFF.

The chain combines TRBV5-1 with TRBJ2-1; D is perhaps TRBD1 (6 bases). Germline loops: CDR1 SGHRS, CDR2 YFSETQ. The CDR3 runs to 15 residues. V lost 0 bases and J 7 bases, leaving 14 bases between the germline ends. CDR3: CASSLELQGSNEQFF. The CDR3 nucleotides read TGCGCCAGCAGCTTGGAATTACAGGGAAGTAATGAGCAGTTCTTC.

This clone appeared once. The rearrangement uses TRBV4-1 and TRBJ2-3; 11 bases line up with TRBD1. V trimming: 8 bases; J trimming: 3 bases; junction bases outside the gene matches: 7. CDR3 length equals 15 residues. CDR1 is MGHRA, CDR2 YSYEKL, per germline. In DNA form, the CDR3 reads TGCGCCAGCGGGGCGGGACAGGGGGTAACAGATACGCAGTATTTT. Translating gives CASGAGQGVTDTQYF.

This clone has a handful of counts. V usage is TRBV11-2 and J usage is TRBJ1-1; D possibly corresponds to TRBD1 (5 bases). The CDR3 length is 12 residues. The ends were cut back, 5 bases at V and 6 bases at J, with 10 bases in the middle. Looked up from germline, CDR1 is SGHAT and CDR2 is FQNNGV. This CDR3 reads CASSPSGAEAFF. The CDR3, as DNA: TGTGCCAGCAGCCCGTCGGGGGCTGAAGCTTTCTTT.

The CDR3 bases are TGCGCCAGCATAGAATCAGGGAATAGTGTCACTGAAGCTTTCTTT. The encoded protein is CASIESGNSVTEAFF. This chain links TRBV5-1 with TRBJ1-1; D possibly corresponds to TRBD1 (5 bases). Germline V CDR1 and CDR2: SGHRS, YFSETQ. The CDR3 runs to 15 residues. The ends were cut back, 6 bases at V and 4 bases at J, with 19 bases in the middle.

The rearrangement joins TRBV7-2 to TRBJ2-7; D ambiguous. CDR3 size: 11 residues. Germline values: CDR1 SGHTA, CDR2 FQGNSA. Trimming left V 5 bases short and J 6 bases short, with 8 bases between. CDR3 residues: CASSLRGEQYF. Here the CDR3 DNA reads TGTGCCAGCAGCCTCCGCGGCGAGCAGTACTTC.

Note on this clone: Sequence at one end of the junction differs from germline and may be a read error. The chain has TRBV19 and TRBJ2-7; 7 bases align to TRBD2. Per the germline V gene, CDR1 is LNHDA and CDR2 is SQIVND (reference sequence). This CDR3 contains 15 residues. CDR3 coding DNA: TGTGCCAGTAGTTTCAGGACTAGAGGGTCCTCCGAGCAGTACTTC. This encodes CASSFRTRGSSEQYF.

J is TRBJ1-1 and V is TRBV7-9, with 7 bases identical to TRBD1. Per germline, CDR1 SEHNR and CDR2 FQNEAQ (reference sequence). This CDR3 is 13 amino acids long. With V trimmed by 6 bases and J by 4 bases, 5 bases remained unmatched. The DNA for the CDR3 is TGTGCCAGCAGGAAAGGGACAGTCACTGAAGCTTTCTTT. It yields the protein CASRKGTVTEAFF.

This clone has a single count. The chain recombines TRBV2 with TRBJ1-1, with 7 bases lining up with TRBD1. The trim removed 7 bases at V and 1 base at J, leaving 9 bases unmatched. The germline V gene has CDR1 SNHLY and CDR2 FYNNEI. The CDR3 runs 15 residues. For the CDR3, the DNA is TGTGCCAGCAACGGCGCGACAGGGCAGAACACTGAAGCTTTCTTT. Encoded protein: CASNGATGQNTEAFF. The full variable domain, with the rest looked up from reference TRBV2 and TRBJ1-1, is EPEVTQTPSHQVTQMGQEVILRCVPISNHLYFYWYRQILGQKVEFLVSFYNNEISEKSEIFDDQFSVERPDGSNFTLKIRSTKLEDSAMYFCASNGATGQNTEAFFGQGTRLTVV.

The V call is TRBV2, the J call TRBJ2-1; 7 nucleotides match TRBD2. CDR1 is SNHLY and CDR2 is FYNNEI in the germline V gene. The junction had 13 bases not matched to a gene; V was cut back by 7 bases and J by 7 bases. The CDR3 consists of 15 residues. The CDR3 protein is CASKVEGGPGNEQFF. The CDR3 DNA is TGTGCCAGCAAAGTCGAGGGAGGGCCGGGGAATGAGCAGTTCTTC.

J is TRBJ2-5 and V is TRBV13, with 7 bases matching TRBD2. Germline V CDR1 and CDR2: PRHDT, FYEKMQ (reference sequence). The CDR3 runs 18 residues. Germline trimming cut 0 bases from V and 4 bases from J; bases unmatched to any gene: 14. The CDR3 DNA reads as TGTGCCAGCAGCTTAGGGGCAGGGCTAGCGGAGGCCGGAGAGACCCAGTACTTC. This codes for CASSLGAGLAEAGETQYF.

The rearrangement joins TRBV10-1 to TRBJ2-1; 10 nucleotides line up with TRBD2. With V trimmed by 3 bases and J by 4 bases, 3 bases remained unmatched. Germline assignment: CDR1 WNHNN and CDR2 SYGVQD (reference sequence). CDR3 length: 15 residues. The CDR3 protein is CASSEGLAVYNEQFF. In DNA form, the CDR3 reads TGCGCCAGCAGTGAAGGACTAGCGGTTTACAATGAGCAGTTCTTC.

CDR3: CASSLARGEQFF. The CDR3 nucleotides read TGTGCCAGCAGCTTGGCCCGGGGGGAGCAGTTCTTC. V gene TRBV5-5 combines with J gene TRBJ2-1; weak D call: TRBD2 (6 bases). The CDR3 is 12 amino acids. The V gene's germline CDR1 is SGHKS and CDR2 YYEKEE (reference sequence). V was shortened by 0 bases and J by 10 bases, with 8 bases between the two germline ends.

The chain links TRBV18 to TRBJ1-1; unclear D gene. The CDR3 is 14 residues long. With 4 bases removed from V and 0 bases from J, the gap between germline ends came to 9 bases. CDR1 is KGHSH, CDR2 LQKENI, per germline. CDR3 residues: CASSQSEVNTEAFF. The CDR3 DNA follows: TGTGCCAGCTCACAAAGCGAGGTGAACACTGAAGCTTTCTTT. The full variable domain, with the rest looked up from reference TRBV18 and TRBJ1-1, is NAGVMQNPRHLVRRRGQEARLRCSPMKGHSHVYWYRQLPEEGLKFMVYLQKENIIDESGMPKERFSAEFPKEGPSILRIQQVVRGDSAAYFCASSQSEVNTEAFFGQGTRLTVV.

The CDR3 region has the DNA TGTGCCAGCACCCCAGGAGGAGGGCAAGTAGATACGCAGTATTTT. As protein: CASTPGGGQVDTQYF. This chain connects TRBV4-2 to TRBJ2-3; D may be TRBD2 (6 bases). Trimming pared 7 bases from V and 5 bases from J, leaving 19 bases between. This CDR3 comprises 15 residues. Germline assignment: CDR1 LGHNA and CDR2 YNFKEQ.

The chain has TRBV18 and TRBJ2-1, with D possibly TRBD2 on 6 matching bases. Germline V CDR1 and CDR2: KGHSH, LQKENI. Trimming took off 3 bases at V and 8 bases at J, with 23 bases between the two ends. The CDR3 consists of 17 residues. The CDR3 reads CASSPTLTSFGGDEQFF. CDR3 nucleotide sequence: TGTGCCAGCTCACCGACCCTTACTAGCTTTGGCGGCGATGAGCAGTTCTTC.

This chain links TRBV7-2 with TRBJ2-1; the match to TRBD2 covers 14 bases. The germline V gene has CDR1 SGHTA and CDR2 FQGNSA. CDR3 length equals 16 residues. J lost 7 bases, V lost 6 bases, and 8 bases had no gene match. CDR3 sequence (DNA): TGTGCCAGCAGGACTAGCGGGAGGGCCGGGTTAAATGAGCAGTTCTTC. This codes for CASRTSGRAGLNEQFF.

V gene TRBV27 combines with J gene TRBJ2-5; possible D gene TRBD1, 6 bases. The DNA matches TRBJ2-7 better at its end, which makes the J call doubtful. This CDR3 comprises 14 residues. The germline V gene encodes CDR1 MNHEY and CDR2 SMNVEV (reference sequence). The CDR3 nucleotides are TGTGCCAGCAGTTGGACAGTTAGCTCCTACGAGCAGTACTTC. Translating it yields CASSWTVSSYEQYF.

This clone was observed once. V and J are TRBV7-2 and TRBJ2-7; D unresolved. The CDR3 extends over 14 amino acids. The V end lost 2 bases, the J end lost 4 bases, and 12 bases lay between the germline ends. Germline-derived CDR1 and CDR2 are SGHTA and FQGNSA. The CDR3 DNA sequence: TGTGCCAGCAGCTTACCAGGCCCGCAATACGAGCAGTACTTC. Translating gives CASSLPGPQYEQYF. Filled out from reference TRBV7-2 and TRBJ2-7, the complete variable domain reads GAGVSQSPSNKVTEKGKDVELRCDPISGHTALYWYRQSLGQGLEFLIYFQGNSAPDKSGLPSDRFSAERTGGSVSTLTIQRTQQEDSAVYLCASSLPGPQYEQYFGPGTRLTVT.

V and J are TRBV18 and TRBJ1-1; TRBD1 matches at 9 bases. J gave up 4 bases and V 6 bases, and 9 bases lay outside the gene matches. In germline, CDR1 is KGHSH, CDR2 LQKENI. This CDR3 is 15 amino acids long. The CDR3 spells CASSGEGQGGTEAFF. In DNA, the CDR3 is TGTGCCAGCTCGGGAGAGGGACAGGGAGGCACTGAAGCTTTCTTT.

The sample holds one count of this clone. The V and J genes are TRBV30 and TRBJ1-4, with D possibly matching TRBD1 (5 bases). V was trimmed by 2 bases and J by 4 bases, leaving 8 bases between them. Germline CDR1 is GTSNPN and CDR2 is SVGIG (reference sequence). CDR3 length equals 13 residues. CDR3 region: CAWSSGVNEKLFF. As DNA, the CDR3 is TGTGCCTGGAGTTCGGGGGTTAATGAAAAACTGTTTTTT.

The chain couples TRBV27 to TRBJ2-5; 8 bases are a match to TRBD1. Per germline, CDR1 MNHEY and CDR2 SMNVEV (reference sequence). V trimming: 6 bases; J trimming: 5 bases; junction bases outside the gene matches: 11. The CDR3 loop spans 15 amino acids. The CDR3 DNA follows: TGTGCCAGCAGCTCCCTGCCCCGGACAGGGGAGACCCAGTACTTC. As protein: CASSSLPRTGETQYF.

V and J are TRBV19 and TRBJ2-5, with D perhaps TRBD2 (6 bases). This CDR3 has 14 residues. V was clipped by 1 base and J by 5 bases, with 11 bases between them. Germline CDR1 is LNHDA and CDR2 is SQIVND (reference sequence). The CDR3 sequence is CASSIGGVVETQYF. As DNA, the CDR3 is TGTGCCAGTAGTATAGGGGGGGTGGTCGAGACCCAGTACTTC.

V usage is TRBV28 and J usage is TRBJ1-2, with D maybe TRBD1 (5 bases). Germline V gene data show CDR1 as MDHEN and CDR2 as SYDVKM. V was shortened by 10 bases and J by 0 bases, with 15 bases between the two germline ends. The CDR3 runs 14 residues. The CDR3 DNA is TGTGCCACCCGACGGGAGGGGACTAACTATGGCTACACCTTC. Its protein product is CATRREGTNYGYTF.

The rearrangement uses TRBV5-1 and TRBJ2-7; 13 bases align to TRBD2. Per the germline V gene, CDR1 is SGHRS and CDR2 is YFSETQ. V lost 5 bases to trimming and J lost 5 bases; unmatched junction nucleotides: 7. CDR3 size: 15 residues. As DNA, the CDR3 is TGCGCCAGCAGTATACTAGCGGGGGGGCCAAACGAGCAGTACTTC. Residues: CASSILAGGPNEQYF.

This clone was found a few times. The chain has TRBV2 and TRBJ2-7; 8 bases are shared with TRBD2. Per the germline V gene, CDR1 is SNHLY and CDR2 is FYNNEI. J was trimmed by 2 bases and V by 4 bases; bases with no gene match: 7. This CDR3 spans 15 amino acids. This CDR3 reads CASSVVVAGTYEQYF. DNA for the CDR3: TGTGCCAGCAGTGTGGTCGTAGCGGGAACCTACGAGCAGTACTTC.

The CDR3 coding sequence is TGTGCCAGCAGTAAACAGGGGGATAGTTCACCCCTCCACTTT. It specifies CASSKQGDSSPLHF. V usage is TRBV2 and J usage is TRBJ1-6; TRBD1 aligns across 8 bases. The J segment lost 9 bases and the V segment lost 5 bases, leaving 6 bases of the junction unmatched. CDR1 is SNHLY, CDR2 FYNNEI, per germline. The CDR3 is 14 residues long.